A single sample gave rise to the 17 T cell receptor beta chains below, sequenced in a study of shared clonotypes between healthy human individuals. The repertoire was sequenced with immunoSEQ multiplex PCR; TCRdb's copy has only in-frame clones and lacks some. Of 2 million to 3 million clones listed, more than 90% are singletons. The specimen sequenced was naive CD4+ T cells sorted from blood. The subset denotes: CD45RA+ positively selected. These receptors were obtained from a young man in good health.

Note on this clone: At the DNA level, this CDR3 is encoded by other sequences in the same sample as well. The CDR3 sequence is CSVDRRLNTEAFF. The CDR3 bases are TGCAGCGTCGACAGGCGCCTGAACACTGAAGCTTTCTTT. The chain joins TRBV29-1 to TRBJ1-1; D perhaps matches TRBD1 (6 bases). This CDR3 comprises 13 residues. The germline V gene encodes CDR1 SQVTM and CDR2 ANQGSEA. The ends were cut back, 6 bases at V and 0 bases at J, with 11 bases in the middle. The whole variable domain, remainder taken from reference TRBV29-1 and TRBJ1-1, is SAVISQKPSRDICQRGTSLTIQCQVDSQVTMMFWYRQQPGQSLTLIATANQGSEATYESGFVIDKFPISRPNLTFSTLTVSNMSPEDSSIYLCSVDRRLNTEAFFGQGTRLTVV.

The CDR3 loop reads CASSADRVSYEQYF. As DNA, the CDR3 is TGTGCCAGCTCAGCCGACAGGGTCTCCTACGAGCAGTACTTC. V is TRBV18 and J is TRBJ2-7; TRBD1 matches 7 bases. V was pared by 5 bases and J by 0 bases, with 4 bases of the junction left unmatched. The CDR3 extends over 14 amino acids. Germline assignment: CDR1 KGHSH and CDR2 LQKENI.

The CDR3 coding sequence is TGCGCCAGCAGCAATTCCGGGACAGACATGAACACTGAAGCTTTCTTT. Encoded protein: CASSNSGTDMNTEAFF. V is TRBV5-1 and J is TRBJ1-1; the match to TRBD1 covers 7 bases. Germline values: CDR1 SGHRS, CDR2 YFSETQ. Germline trimming cut 4 bases from V and 0 bases from J; bases unmatched to any gene: 9. This CDR3 is 16 amino acids long.

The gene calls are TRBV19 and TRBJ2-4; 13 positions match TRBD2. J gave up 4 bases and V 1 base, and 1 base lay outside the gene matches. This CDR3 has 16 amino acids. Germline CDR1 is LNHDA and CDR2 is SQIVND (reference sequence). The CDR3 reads CASSIGLAGGKNIQYF. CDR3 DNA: TGTGCCAGTAGTATAGGACTAGCGGGAGGAAAAAACATTCAGTACTTC.

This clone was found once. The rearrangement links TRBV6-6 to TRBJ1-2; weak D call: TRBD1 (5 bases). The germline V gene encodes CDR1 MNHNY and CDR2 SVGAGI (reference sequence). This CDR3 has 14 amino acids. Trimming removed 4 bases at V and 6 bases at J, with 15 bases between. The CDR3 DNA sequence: TGTGCCAGCAGTTCGGGAAAGGGGTGGAATGGCTACACCTTC. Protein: CASSSGKGWNGYTF.

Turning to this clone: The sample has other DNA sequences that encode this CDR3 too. The CDR3 nucleotides read TGTGCCTGGAGTGTACGGCAGGGCGATTCACCCCTCCACTTT. Translating gives CAWSVRQGDSPLHF. V gene TRBV30 combines with J gene TRBJ1-6, with D possibly matching TRBD1 (5 bases). V shed 0 bases and J shed 8 bases, with 11 bases lying between them. The CDR3 spans 14 residues. The V gene's germline CDR1 is GTSNPN and CDR2 SVGIG (reference sequence).

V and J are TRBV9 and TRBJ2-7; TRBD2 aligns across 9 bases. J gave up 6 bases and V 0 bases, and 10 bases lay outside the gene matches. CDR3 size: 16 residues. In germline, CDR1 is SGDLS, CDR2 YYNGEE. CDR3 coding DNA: TGTGCCAGCAGCGTAGGGGCAGGACTAGCGCATGGCGAGCAGTACTTC. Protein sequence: CASSVGAGLAHGEQYF.

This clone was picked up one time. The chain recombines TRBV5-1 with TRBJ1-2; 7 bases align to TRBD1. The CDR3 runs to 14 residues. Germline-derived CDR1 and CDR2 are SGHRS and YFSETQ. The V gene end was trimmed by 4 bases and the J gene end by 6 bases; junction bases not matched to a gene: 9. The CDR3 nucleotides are TGCGCCAGCAGCGACCCGGACAGGTTCCATGGCTACACCTTC. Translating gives CASSDPDRFHGYTF.

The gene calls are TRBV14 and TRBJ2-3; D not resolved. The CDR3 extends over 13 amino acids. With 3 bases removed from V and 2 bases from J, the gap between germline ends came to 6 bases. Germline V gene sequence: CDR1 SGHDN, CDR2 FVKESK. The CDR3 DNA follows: TGTGCCAGCAGCCAGCGAACCACAGATACGCAGTATTTT. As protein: CASSQRTTDTQYF. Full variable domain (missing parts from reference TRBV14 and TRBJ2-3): EAGVTQFPSHSVIEKGQTVTLRCDPISGHDNLYWYRRVMGKEIKFLLHFVKESKQDESGMPNNRFLAERTGGTYSTLKVQPAELEDSGVYFCASSQRTTDTQYFGPGTRLTVL.

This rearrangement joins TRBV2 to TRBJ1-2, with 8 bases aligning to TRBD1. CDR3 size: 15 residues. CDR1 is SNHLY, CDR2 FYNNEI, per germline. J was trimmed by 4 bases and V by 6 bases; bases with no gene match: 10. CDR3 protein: CASRPDRGVSYGYTF. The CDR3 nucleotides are TGTGCCAGCAGGCCTGACAGGGGTGTCTCCTATGGCTACACCTTC.

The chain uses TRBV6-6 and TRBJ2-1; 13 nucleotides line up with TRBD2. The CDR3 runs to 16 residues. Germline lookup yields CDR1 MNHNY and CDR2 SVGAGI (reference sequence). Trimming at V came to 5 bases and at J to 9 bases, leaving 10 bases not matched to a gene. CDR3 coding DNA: TGTGCCAGCAGTCAGTCCGGGACTAGCGGGGCACTTGAGCAGTTCTTC. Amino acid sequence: CASSQSGTSGALEQFF.

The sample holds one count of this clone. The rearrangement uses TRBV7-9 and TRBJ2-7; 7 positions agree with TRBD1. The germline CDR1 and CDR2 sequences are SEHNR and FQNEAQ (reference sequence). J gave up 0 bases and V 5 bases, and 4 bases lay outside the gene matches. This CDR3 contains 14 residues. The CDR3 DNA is TGTGCCAGCAGCCGACAGGGTAACTCCTACGAGCAGTACTTC. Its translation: CASSRQGNSYEQYF.

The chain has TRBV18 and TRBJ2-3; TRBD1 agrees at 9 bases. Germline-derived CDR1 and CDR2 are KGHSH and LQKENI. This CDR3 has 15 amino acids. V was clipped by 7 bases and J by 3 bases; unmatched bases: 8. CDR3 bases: TGTGCCAGCTGCAAGACAGGGGGATTTACAGATACGCAGTATTTT. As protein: CASCKTGGFTDTQYF.

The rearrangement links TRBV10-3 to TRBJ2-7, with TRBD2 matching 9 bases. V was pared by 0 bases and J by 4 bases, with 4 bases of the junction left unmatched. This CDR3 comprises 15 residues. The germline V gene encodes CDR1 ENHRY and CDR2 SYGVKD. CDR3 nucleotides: TGTGCCATCAGTGAGTCCGCGGGGGGGCAGTACGAGCAGTACTTC. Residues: CAISESAGGQYEQYF.

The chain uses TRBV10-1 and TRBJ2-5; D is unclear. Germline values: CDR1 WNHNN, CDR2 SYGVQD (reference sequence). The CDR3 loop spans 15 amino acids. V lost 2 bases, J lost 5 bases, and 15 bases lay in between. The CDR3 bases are TGCGCCAGCAGTGAGGCTAAGGGTTCCAGGGAGACCCAGTACTTC. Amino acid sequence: CASSEAKGSRETQYF.

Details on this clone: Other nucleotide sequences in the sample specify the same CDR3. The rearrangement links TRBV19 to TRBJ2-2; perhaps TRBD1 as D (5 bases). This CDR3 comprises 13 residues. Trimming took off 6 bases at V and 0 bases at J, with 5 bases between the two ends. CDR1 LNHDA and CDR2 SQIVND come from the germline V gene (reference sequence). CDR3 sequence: CASRTANTGELFF. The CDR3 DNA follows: TGTGCCAGTAGGACAGCGAACACCGGGGAGCTGTTTTTT.

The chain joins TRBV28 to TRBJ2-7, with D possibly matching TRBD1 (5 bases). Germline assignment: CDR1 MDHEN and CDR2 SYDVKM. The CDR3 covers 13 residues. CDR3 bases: TGTGGCACCGTGGCAGGGCTGTCCTACGAGCAGTACTTC. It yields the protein CGTVAGLSYEQYF. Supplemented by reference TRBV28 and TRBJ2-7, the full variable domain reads DVKVTQSSRYLVKRTGEKVFLECVQDMDHENMFWYRQDPGLGLRLIYFSYDVKMKEKGDIPEGYSVSREKKERFSLILESASTNQTSMYLCGTVAGLSYEQYFGPGTRLTVT.